This T cell receptor beta chain was found in a study of blood T cells in healthy people across ages. Through a sample-barcoded 5' primer and a J-beta primer mix, a second PCR was run for about 6 to 12 cycles. Every sample gave at least 3 million paired-end reads containing CDR3. TCRdb processed the 5' RACE reads anew with MiXCR; each CDR3 protein has one entry. The repertoire holds around 1,900,000 distinct CDR3 sequences, 30% to 40% seen once, with about 21% in the top ten. Germline V gives CDR1 LGHNA, CDR2 YSLEER. This CDR3 comprises 16 residues. Trimming left V 0 bases short and J 8 bases short, with 14 bases between. The table lists this clonotype with a few counts. Antigen specificity is unknown. Study-level points and caveats: Long-lived donors had more naive CD4+ cells and higher diversity than aged donors.

The source is a human donor in good health. Sequences were obtained from blood. This sequence joins TRBV4-3 and TRBJ2-6, with D unclear. CDR3 nucleotides: TGCGCCAGCAGCCAAGAGGGTCCTCTAAGCACCAACGTCCTGACTTTC. Translating it yields CASSQEGPLSTNVLTF.